Presented here are 26 T cell receptor beta chains from one specimen sequenced in a study of shared clonotypes between healthy human individuals. The assay was immunoSEQ multiplex PCR, and TCRdb's table has in-frame clones only and misses some. This table has 560,000 or so clones, 95% to 96% appearing once. The naive CD8 population came from CD45RO-negative cells selected for CCR7, without terminally differentiated effector memory CD45RA+ cells. The source material was naive CD8+ T cells sorted from blood. These receptors were obtained from a woman aged 25 to 39 in good health.

V gene TRBV30 combines with J gene TRBJ1-4, with D possibly being TRBD1 (5 bases). CDR3 length: 14 amino acids. Germline CDR1 and CDR2: GTSNPN and SVGIG (reference sequence). With 0 bases removed from V and 8 bases from J, the gap between germline ends came to 13 bases. Here the CDR3 reads CAWSVPTESEKLFF. DNA of the CDR3: TGTGCCTGGAGTGTCCCGACAGAATCAGAAAAACTGTTTTTT.

V is TRBV2 and J is TRBJ2-2; maybe TRBD1 (6 bases). Germline V lookup: CDR1 SNHLY, CDR2 FYNNEI. This CDR3 has 18 residues. The V end was cut by 2 bases, the J end by 1 base, with 17 bases between. DNA of the CDR3: TGTGCCAGCAGTGAATTTACCCCGGGCAGGGGGAACACCGGGGAGCTGTTTTTT. It encodes CASSEFTPGRGNTGELFF.

In its sample, this clone was seen once. The chain is built from TRBV15 and TRBJ2-1; a weak D match, TRBD2 (6 bases). The CDR3 spans 16 residues. V was trimmed by 0 bases and J by 6 bases, leaving 15 bases between them. Germline CDR1 reads LNHNV; CDR2 reads YYDKDF (reference sequence). In DNA, the CDR3 is TGTGCCACCAGCAGAGAAGTCCGGGACTTCGGCAATGAGCAGTTCTTC. This gives the protein CATSREVRDFGNEQFF.

The chain has TRBV6-1 and TRBJ2-7; maybe TRBD1 (6 bases). This CDR3 is built from 13 residues. Germline V gives CDR1 MNHNS, CDR2 SASEGT. V dropped 6 bases and J dropped 2 bases, with 11 bases sitting between them. CDR3 sequence: CASSTGSTYEQYF. For the CDR3, the DNA is TGTGCCAGCAGCACAGGGTCTACCTACGAGCAGTACTTC.

The chain recombines TRBV2 with TRBJ2-2, with 10 bases lining up with TRBD2. The V gene's germline CDR1 is SNHLY and CDR2 FYNNEI. Trimming cost V 3 bases and J 3 bases; bases outside gene matches: 1. The CDR3 covers 15 residues. As DNA, the CDR3 is TGTGCCAGCAGTGAGCTAGCGGGAGACACCGGGGAGCTGTTTTTT. This encodes CASSELAGDTGELFF.

The chain has TRBV2 and TRBJ1-5, with unresolved D. Per the germline V gene, CDR1 is SNHLY and CDR2 is FYNNEI. CDR3 length: 11 residues. V gave up 6 bases and J gave up 2 bases, with 2 bases separating them. CDR3: CASRGNQPQHF. The CDR3 DNA follows: TGTGCCAGCAGGGGCAATCAGCCCCAGCATTTT.

This clone was seen once. The chain carries TRBV7-2 and TRBJ2-1; D ambiguous. Between the trimmed V and J ends, which lost 11 bases and 4 bases, there was a span of 24 bases. The CDR3 loop spans 16 amino acids. Germline-derived CDR1 and CDR2 are SGHTA and FQGNSA. CDR3: CAPSLGERARYNEQFF. Here the CDR3 DNA reads TGTGCCCCCTCGCTGGGTGAAAGGGCCAGGTACAATGAGCAGTTCTTC. Filled out from reference TRBV7-2 and TRBJ2-1, the complete variable domain reads GAGVSQSPSNKVTEKGKDVELRCDPISGHTALYWYRQSLGQGLEFLIYFQGNSAPDKSGLPSDRFSAERTGGSVSTLTIQRTQQEDSAVYLCAPSLGERARYNEQFFGPGTRLTVL.

V is TRBV5-6 and J is TRBJ2-2; D perhaps matches TRBD2 (5 bases). V lost 0 bases and J lost 4, with 10 bases in between. The CDR3 is made up of 15 amino acids. Per germline, CDR1 SGHDT and CDR2 YYEEEE. CDR3 residues: CASSLAGFGTGELFF. The CDR3 DNA is TGTGCCAGCAGCTTGGCGGGGTTCGGCACCGGGGAGCTGTTTTTT. Variable domain in full (rest from reference TRBV5-6 and TRBJ2-2): DAGVTQSPTHLIKTRGQQVTLRCSPKSGHDTVSWYQQALGQGPQFIFQYYEEEERQRGNFPDRFSGHQFPNYSSELNVNALLLGDSALYLCASSLAGFGTGELFFGEGSRLTVL.

This chain links TRBV5-5 with TRBJ2-7; 9 bases are a match to TRBD1. The CDR3 is 15 residues long. With V trimmed by 2 bases and J by 2 bases, 5 bases remained unmatched. Germline CDR1 is SGHKS and CDR2 is YYEKEE (reference sequence). DNA for the CDR3: TGTGCCAGCAGCTTTAAGGGACAGGGTACCTACGAGCAGTACTTC. Residues: CASSFKGQGTYEQYF. Based on the CDR3 plus reference TRBV5-5 and TRBJ2-7, the full variable domain is DAGVTQSPTHLIKTRGQQVTLRCSPISGHKSVSWYQQVLGQGPQFIFQYYEKEERGRGNFPDRFSARQFPNYSSELNVNALLLGDSALYLCASSFKGQGTYEQYFGPGTRLTVT.

CDR3 bases: TGTGCCAGCAGTGAATCCTTACAGGGGGCTTACGAGCAGTACTTC. Translation: CASSESLQGAYEQYF. The rearrangement uses TRBV25-1 and TRBJ2-7, with 9 nucleotides matching TRBD1. Losses at the gene ends were 1 base for V and 4 bases for J; bases not matched to a gene: 5. The CDR3 has 15 amino acids. Germline values: CDR1 MGHDK, CDR2 SYGVNS.

This clone was found once. The chain joins TRBV7-9 to TRBJ2-1; the D gene is possibly TRBD2 (5 bases). Germline V gives CDR1 SEHNR, CDR2 FQNEAQ (reference sequence). Trimming pared 8 bases from V and 7 bases from J, leaving 12 bases between. The CDR3 is 12 residues long. The CDR3 spells CASGDGENEQFF. The DNA for the CDR3 is TGTGCCAGCGGTGACGGGGAGAATGAGCAGTTCTTC.

This chain joins TRBV7-9 and TRBJ2-2; the match to TRBD1 covers 7 bases. Germline trimming cut 3 bases from V and 3 bases from J; bases unmatched to any gene: 13. The CDR3 contains 18 residues. Germline-derived CDR1 and CDR2 are SEHNR and FQNEAQ (reference sequence). DNA for the CDR3: TGTGCCAGCAGCTTTGCCAAGGGGCCCGGGACAGACACCGGGGAGCTGTTTTTT. This gives the protein CASSFAKGPGTDTGELFF.

This chain links TRBV28 with TRBJ1-1; the match to TRBD1 covers 9 bases. Germline CDR1 is MDHEN and CDR2 is SYDVKM. The junction had 11 bases not matched to a gene; V was cut back by 3 bases and J by 0 bases. The CDR3 consists of 18 residues. This CDR3 is CASSFMLGQGSMNTEAFF. In nucleotides, the CDR3 is TGTGCCAGCAGTTTTATGTTGGGACAGGGATCAATGAACACTGAAGCTTTCTTT. The full variable domain, rest sourced from reference TRBV28 and TRBJ1-1, is DVKVTQSSRYLVKRTGEKVFLECVQDMDHENMFWYRQDPGLGLRLIYFSYDVKMKEKGDIPEGYSVSREKKERFSLILESASTNQTSMYLCASSFMLGQGSMNTEAFFGQGTRLTVV.

The chain uses TRBV30 and TRBJ1-1; tentative D call: TRBD1 (5 bases). Trimming stripped 1 base from V and 4 bases from J, with 7 bases between. CDR1 GTSNPN and CDR2 SVGIG come from the germline V gene (reference sequence). CDR3 length: 12 amino acids. The CDR3 DNA follows: TGTGCCTGGAGTGCCAGGGCCACTGAAGCTTTCTTT. Amino acid sequence: CAWSARATEAFF.

The chain links TRBV6-5 to TRBJ2-3; 9 bases map to TRBD2. With 4 bases clipped from V and 6 bases from J, the junction kept 8 bases outside the gene matches. Per the germline V gene, CDR1 is MNHEY and CDR2 is SVGAGI. There are 15 residues in the CDR3. CDR3 region: CASSSLAGMTDTQYF. CDR3 bases: TGTGCCAGCAGTTCCCTAGCGGGAATGACGGATACGCAGTATTTT.

The chain recombines TRBV19 with TRBJ2-7, with D possibly TRBD2 on 6 matching bases. The CDR3 is 17 amino acids. Trimming left V 1 base short and J 7 bases short, with 23 bases between. Germline CDR1 reads LNHDA; CDR2 reads SQIVND (reference sequence). CDR3 sequence: CASSIAPPGQIAGEQYF. In DNA, the CDR3 is TGTGCCAGTAGTATAGCCCCGCCCGGTCAGATTGCGGGAGAGCAGTACTTC.

The chain carries TRBV19 and TRBJ1-2; D is possibly TRBD1 (5 bases). The V gene's germline CDR1 is LNHDA and CDR2 SQIVND (reference sequence). This CDR3 is 13 amino acids long. V lost 5 bases and J 4 bases, leaving 11 bases between the germline ends. As DNA, the CDR3 is TGTGCCAGTAGTTTGACAGATTTCTATGGCTACACCTTC. Protein product: CASSLTDFYGYTF.

V and J are TRBV5-1 and TRBJ2-5; TRBD2 matches at 11 bases. This CDR3 comprises 20 residues. Trimming cost V 0 bases and J 5 bases; bases outside gene matches: 18. Germline V gives CDR1 SGHRS, CDR2 YFSETQ. Here the CDR3 DNA reads TGCGCCAGCAGCTTGGCAAACGTCACACTAGCGGGAGTCCCCTTGGAGACCCAGTACTTC. Its protein is CASSLANVTLAGVPLETQYF.

V gene TRBV13 combines with J gene TRBJ1-1; D is ambiguous. V shed 4 bases and J shed 8 bases, with 14 bases lying between them. The CDR3 sequence is 13 residues long. Germline assignment: CDR1 PRHDT and CDR2 FYEKMQ (reference sequence). CDR3 in DNA: TGTGCCAGCAGCTACGCAGAGATTCGGGAAGCTTTCTTT. Translating gives CASSYAEIREAFF.

The J gene is TRBJ2-1, the V gene TRBV7-9; a weak D match, TRBD2 (6 bases). The CDR3 covers 16 residues. Deletions cut 5 bases from V and 11 bases from J, with 25 bases between. CDR1 and CDR2 (germline): SEHNR, FQNEAQ (reference sequence). CDR3 in DNA: TGTGCCAGCAGCCCCTCCTCTGTGACTAGTTACTTACAGCAGTTCTTC. This codes for CASSPSSVTSYLQQFF.

The chain is built from TRBV5-8 and TRBJ2-7; TRBD1 aligns across 7 bases. CDR3 length: 14 amino acids. Trimming took 0 bases from V and 3 from J; bases not matched to a gene: 3. Germline V gives CDR1 SGHTS, CDR2 YDEGEE. This chain's CDR3 is CASSLGQGFYEQYF. The CDR3 nucleotides are TGTGCCAGCAGCTTGGGACAGGGTTTCTACGAGCAGTACTTC.

The V gene is TRBV29-1, the J gene TRBJ2-5; TRBD2 aligns across 10 bases. Looked up from germline, CDR1 is SQVTM and CDR2 is ANQGSEA. Trimming cost V 7 bases and J 5 bases; bases outside gene matches: 13. The CDR3 is 15 amino acids. CDR3 nucleotide sequence: TGCAGCGGGGAGCGAGTAGCGGGAGGTTGGGAGACCCAGTACTTC. Residues: CSGERVAGGWETQYF.

The chain uses TRBV5-6 and TRBJ2-1; TRBD2 aligns across 12 bases. This CDR3 region has 15 residues. J gave up 4 bases and V 6 bases, and 5 bases lay outside the gene matches. Germline assignment: CDR1 SGHDT and CDR2 YYEEEE. This CDR3 reads CASNRGLAGYNEQFF. CDR3 sequence (DNA): TGTGCCAGCAACCGGGGACTAGCGGGTTACAATGAGCAGTTCTTC. The full variable domain, rest sourced from reference TRBV5-6 and TRBJ2-1, is DAGVTQSPTHLIKTRGQQVTLRCSPKSGHDTVSWYQQALGQGPQFIFQYYEEEERQRGNFPDRFSGHQFPNYSSELNVNALLLGDSALYLCASNRGLAGYNEQFFGPGTRLTVL.

This clone came up once. The chain joins TRBV7-9 to TRBJ2-1; D is unresolved. CDR3 length: 12 amino acids. Trimming took 5 bases from V and 3 from J, leaving 5 bases between them. Germline CDR1 and CDR2: SEHNR and FQNEAQ (reference sequence). The CDR3: CASSAIYNEQFF. The CDR3 DNA reads as TGTGCCAGCAGCGCGATCTACAATGAGCAGTTCTTC. The full variable domain, with the rest looked up from reference TRBV7-9 and TRBJ2-1, is DTGVSQNPRHKITKRGQNVTFRCDPISEHNRLYWYRQTLGQGPEFLTYFQNEAQLEKSRLLSDRFSAERPKGSFSTLEIQRTEQGDSAMYLCASSAIYNEQFFGPGTRLTVL.

V gene TRBV9 combines with J gene TRBJ2-6, with D possibly being TRBD1 (6 bases). Germline CDR1 SGDLS, CDR2 YYNGEE. V gave up 2 bases and J gave up 5 bases, with 17 bases separating them. The CDR3 is 17 residues long. The CDR3 DNA is TGTGCCAGCAGCGTGGGGGCCGGCCTGGGCTGGGCCAACGTCCTGACTTTC. Encoded protein: CASSVGAGLGWANVLTF.

This sequence joins TRBV11-2 and TRBJ2-3; 11 bases map to TRBD1. Germline loops: CDR1 SGHAT, CDR2 FQNNGV. V dropped 6 bases and J dropped 5; count of bases not matched to a gene: 7. This CDR3 is built from 15 residues. The DNA for the CDR3 is TGTGCCAGCAGACTCGGGACAGGGGGTTTAGATACGCAGTATTTT. As protein: CASRLGTGGLDTQYF.